These 4 T cell receptor beta chains were sequenced from one sample in a study of molecular identifiers for immune sequencing clone quantification (dated by TCRdb to between 2018 and 2020). The library was generated by PCR. TCRdb lists the instrument as NextSeq 500. TCRdb handled the public reads itself, with Q25 trimming in fastp and clone calling in MiXCR, and kept productive beta chains. Each CDR3 protein appears once, grouped with its most common genes and DNA. In all, the sample holds about 630,000 distinct CDR3 sequences, and over 25% of those were seen once. The ten most abundant clones make up about 0.84% of the sample. Material for sequencing was naive CD8+ T cells from blood, with Jurkat cell RNA spiked in. The intended sense of this specimen's cell subset or site label: FACS-sorted CD8+CD4-CCR7+CD45RA+ naive T cells. The receptors stem from a human donor in good health. Some libraries in this study had Jurkat cell RNA spiked in.

This clonotype was detected ten times or more. The rearrangement joins TRBV19 to TRBJ2-6; D may be TRBD1 (6 bases). Germline lookup yields CDR1 LNHDA and CDR2 SQIVND (reference sequence). There are 15 residues in the CDR3. Trimming shortened V by 1 base and J by 2 bases, and 6 bases separated the two germline ends. The DNA of the CDR3 is TGTGCCAGTAGTATAGGGACAGCTGGGGCCAACGTCCTGACTTTC. Its protein is CASSIGTAGANVLTF.

The V call is TRBV6-2 or TRBV6-3, the J call TRBJ2-1; TRBD2 matches 11 bases. V trimming: 4 bases; J trimming: 5 bases; junction bases outside the gene matches: 7. Looked up from germline, CDR1 is MNHEY and CDR2 is SVGEGT. The CDR3 totals 16 residues. CDR3 nucleotide sequence: TGTGCCAGCAGTTCGGTTACTAGCGGGGGACACAATGAGCAGTTCTTC. It is translated as CASSSVTSGGHNEQFF.

This clonotype was observed many times. The CDR3: CAISKSSDTQYF. The CDR3 DNA is TGTGCCATTTCCAAGAGTTCTGATACGCAGTATTTT. The chain links TRBV12-3 or TRBV12-4 to TRBJ2-3; D unclear. V dropped 10 bases and J dropped 6 bases, with 14 bases sitting between them. The CDR3 has 12 amino acids.

This clonotype was seen a single time. This clone may be a read error of a much larger clone one base away. This chain uses TRBV28 with TRBJ2-7, with 9 bases that match TRBD2. Germline lookup yields CDR1 MDHEN and CDR2 SYDVKM. The ends lost 3 bases at V and 2 bases at J; junction bases unmatched: 5. The CDR3 length is 15 residues. The CDR3 region has the DNA TGTGCCAGCAGTTTGTCGGCTAGCGGGACCTACGAGCAGTACTTC. This gives the protein CASSLSASGTYEQYF.